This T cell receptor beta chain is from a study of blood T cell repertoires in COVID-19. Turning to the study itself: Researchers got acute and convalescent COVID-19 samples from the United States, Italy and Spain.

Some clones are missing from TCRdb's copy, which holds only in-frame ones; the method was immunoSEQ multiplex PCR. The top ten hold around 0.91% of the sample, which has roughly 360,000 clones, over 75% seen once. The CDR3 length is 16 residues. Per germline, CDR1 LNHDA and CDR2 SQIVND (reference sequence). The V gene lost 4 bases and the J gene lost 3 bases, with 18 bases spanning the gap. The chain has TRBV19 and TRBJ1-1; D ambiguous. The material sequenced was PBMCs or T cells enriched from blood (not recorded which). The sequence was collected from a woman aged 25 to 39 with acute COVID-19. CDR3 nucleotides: TGTGCCAGTAGTAGGAGTTTCTACTCTCCAGACACTGAAGCTTTCTTT. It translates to CASSRSFYSPDTEAFF.